A selection of T cell receptor beta chains follows, all from one sample in a study of cytomegalovirus exposure and HLA in healthy donors. Profiling relied on immunoSEQ multiplex PCR, and the TCRdb table lists in-frame clones only, not all of them. Of roughly 150,000 clones detected, roughly 70% appear once; the ten largest clones hold 2.5% to 3.5%. The specimen sequenced was PBMCs. These receptor sequences come from a male donor in good health and CMV-seronegative. Each CDR3 is given with its conserved first and last residue. The order of the fields is V gene, J gene, clone size, D gene, CDR3 protein, CDR3 DNA. A D gene is named only where the DNA matches it firmly. Expanded clones are given a class, and other clones once, few, many or no size at all.

>TRBV18|TRBJ1-5|NA|NA
CASSPSEGNQPQHF
TGTGCCAGCTCACCTTCGGAGGGCAATCAGCCCCAGCATTTT
>TRBV4-1|TRBJ1-6|NA|NA
CASSQDGKGMTSPLHF
TGCGCCAGCAGCCAAGATGGTAAGGGGATGACTTCACCCCTCCACTTT
>TRBV10-3|TRBJ2-7|NA|TRBD1
CAISDLGGQASYEQYF
TGTGCCATCAGTGACCTGGGGGGACAGGCCTCCTACGAGCAGTACTTC
>TRBV7-2|TRBJ1-5|NA|NA
CASSFGGGYSNQPQHF
TGTGCCAGCAGCTTTGGGGGGGGCTATAGCAATCAGCCCCAGCATTTT
>TRBV2|TRBJ2-5|NA|TRBD1
CASSLSGTVQETQYF
TGTGCCAGCAGCCTGTCGGGGACAGTTCAAGAGACCCAGTACTTC
>TRBV11-2|TRBJ1-1|NA|TRBD1
CASSLDRAEAFF
TGTGCCAGCAGCCTAGACAGGGCTGAAGCTTTCTTT
>TRBV6-5|TRBJ2-7|NA|NA
CASTTHAAGSYEQYF
TGTGCCAGCACTACCCACGCTGCGGGATCATACGAGCAGTACTTC
>TRBV7-2|TRBJ1-5|NA|NA
CASSLVGGANNQPQHF
TGTGCCAGCAGCTTAGTCGGGGGGGCTAACAATCAGCCCCAGCATTTT
>TRBV6-4|TRBJ2-3|few|NA
CASSPRPNTDTQYF
TGTGCCAGCAGTCCGCGTCCTAACACAGATACGCAGTATTTT
>TRBV5-6|TRBJ2-7|NA|TRBD2
CASAGGAGGLYEQYF
TGTGCCAGCGCTGGGGGGGCGGGGGGACTCTACGAGCAGTACTTC
>TRBV5-4|TRBJ2-5|NA|TRBD1
CASMWDSTGETQYF
TGTGCCAGCATGTGGGACAGCACGGGGGAGACCCAGTACTTC
>TRBV7-9|TRBJ1-2|NA|NA
CSSSLPDRYNYGYTF
TGTTCCAGCAGCTTACCCGACAGGTACAACTATGGCTACACCTTC
>TRBV5-1|TRBJ2-7|NA|NA
CASSSGEAPSYEQYF
TGCGCCAGCAGTTCGGGGGAGGCCCCCTCCTACGAGCAGTACTTC
>TRBV28|TRBJ1-6|NA|NA
CASSLLGSSYNSPLHF
TGTGCCAGCAGTTTATTGGGGAGCTCCTATAATTCACCCCTCCACTTT
>TRBV13|TRBJ2-1|NA|TRBD2
CASSPRGGRAEEADEQFF
TGTGCCAGCAGCCCTCGCGGCGGGAGGGCCGAGGAGGCCGATGAGCAGTTCTTC
>TRBV9|TRBJ2-5|NA|TRBD2
CASSDGLATQETQYF
TGTGCCAGCAGCGACGGACTAGCTACTCAAGAGACCCAGTACTTC
>TRBV9|TRBJ2-5|NA|TRBD2
CASSAGGLAGEGETQYF
TGTGCCAGCAGCGCCGGCGGCCTAGCGGGAGAGGGAGAGACCCAGTACTTC
>TRBV5-1|TRBJ2-1|NA|NA
CASSLVWESYNEQFF
TGCGCCAGCAGCTTGGTATGGGAGTCCTACAATGAGCAGTTCTTC
>TRBV7-3|TRBJ2-7|few|NA
CASSSRAGNSYEQYF
TGTGCCAGCAGCTCAAGGGCGGGAAACTCCTACGAGCAGTACTTC
>TRBV7-3|TRBJ1-1|NA|NA
CASSTRGMNTEAFF
TGTGCCAGCAGTACGCGGGGGATGAACACTGAAGCTTTCTTT
>TRBV5-1|TRBJ2-1|NA|TRBD2
CASSSGLAGGDNEQFF
TGCGCCAGCAGCTCGGGACTAGCGGGAGGGGACAATGAGCAGTTCTTC
>TRBV7-9|TRBJ2-5|NA|NA
CASSSPPTDPDQETQYF
TGTGCCAGCAGCTCCCCGCCGACAGATCCGGACCAAGAGACCCAGTACTTC
>TRBV7-2|TRBJ1-6|NA|TRBD1
CASSFTGTANSPLHF
TGTGCCAGCAGCTTTACCGGGACAGCTAATTCACCCCTCCACTTT
>TRBV15|TRBJ2-1|NA|TRBD2
CATSRGGVAGSNEQFF
TGTGCCACCAGCAGAGGCGGGGTAGCGGGATCCAATGAGCAGTTCTTC
>TRBV28|TRBJ2-7|NA|NA
CASSLSRIGSTPYEQYF
TGTGCCAGCAGTTTATCGAGGATTGGATCTACTCCCTACGAGCAGTACTTC
>TRBV4-1|TRBJ2-7|NA|TRBD1
CASSQSTSGTGSYEQYF
TGCGCCAGCAGCCAAAGCACATCCGGGACAGGGTCCTACGAGCAGTACTTC
>TRBV5-1|TRBJ2-1|NA|TRBD1
CASSLGQGDNEQFF
TGCGCCAGCAGCTTAGGACAGGGGGACAATGAGCAGTTCTTC
>TRBV28|TRBJ1-4|few|NA
CASSSTPRSEKLFF
TGTGCCAGCAGTTCGACACCCCGGTCGGAAAAACTGTTTTTT
>TRBV9|TRBJ1-1|NA|TRBD1
CASSADSDRFYTEAFF
TGTGCCAGCAGCGCGGACTCGGACAGGTTTTACACTGAAGCTTTCTTT
>TRBV7-7|TRBJ2-2|few|NA
CASSLSRSAGLTGELFF
TGTGCTAGCAGCTTATCTCGGTCAGCGGGCCTCACCGGGGAGCTGTTTTTT
>TRBV28|TRBJ1-2|NA|NA
CASSPTTPGNYGYTF
TGTGCCAGCAGTCCCACCACCCCAGGGAACTATGGCTACACCTTC
>TRBV6-5|TRBJ2-2|NA|TRBD1
CASRRQGQNTGELFF
TGTGCCAGCAGAAGACAGGGGCAGAACACCGGGGAGCTGTTTTTT
>TRBV29-1|TRBJ2-3|NA|NA
CSVRSQGGSTDTQYF
TGCAGCGTCCGTTCCCAGGGGGGCTCAACAGATACGCAGTATTTT
>TRBV7-2|TRBJ2-1|NA|NA
CASSPGWDEQFF
TGTGCCAGCAGCCCGGGGTGGGATGAGCAGTTCTTC
>TRBV27|TRBJ2-1|NA|TRBD1
CASCPLRTGPYNEQFF
TGTGCCAGCTGTCCTCTAAGGACAGGTCCCTACAATGAGCAGTTCTTC
>TRBV10-3|TRBJ2-7|NA|NA
CAISDNRESYEQYF
TGTGCCATCAGTGACAACAGGGAATCCTACGAGCAGTACTTC
>TRBV7-2|TRBJ2-1|NA|TRBD2
CASSWLAGGGNEQFF
TGTGCCAGCAGCTGGCTAGCGGGAGGGGGGAATGAGCAGTTCTTC
>TRBV2|TRBJ2-3|NA|NA
CASSRGGQSHTDTQYF
TGTGCCAGCAGCAGGGGCGGGCAGTCACACACAGATACGCAGTATTTT
>TRBV9|TRBJ2-1|NA|TRBD2
CASSVARGGHYNEQFF
TGTGCCAGCAGCGTAGCTCGGGGAGGGCACTACAATGAGCAGTTCTTC
>TRBV5-8|TRBJ1-1|few|TRBD1
CASSSTGNTEAFF
TGTGCCAGCAGCTCGACAGGGAATACTGAAGCTTTCTTT